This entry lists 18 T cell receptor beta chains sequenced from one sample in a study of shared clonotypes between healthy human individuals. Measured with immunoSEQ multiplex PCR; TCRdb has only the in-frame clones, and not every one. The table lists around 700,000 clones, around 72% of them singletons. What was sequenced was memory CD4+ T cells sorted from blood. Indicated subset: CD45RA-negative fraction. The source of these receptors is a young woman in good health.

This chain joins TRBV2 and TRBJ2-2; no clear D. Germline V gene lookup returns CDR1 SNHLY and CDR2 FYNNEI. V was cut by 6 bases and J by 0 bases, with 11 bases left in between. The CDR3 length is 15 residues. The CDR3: CASRTEQTNTGELFF. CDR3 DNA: TGTGCCAGCAGGACGGAACAGACGAACACCGGGGAGCTGTTTTTT.

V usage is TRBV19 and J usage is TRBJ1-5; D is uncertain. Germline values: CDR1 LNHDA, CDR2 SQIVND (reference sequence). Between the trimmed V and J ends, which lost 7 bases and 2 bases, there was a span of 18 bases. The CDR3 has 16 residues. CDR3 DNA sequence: TGTGCCAGTACCTTCACTCAGTTTACCGGCAATCAGCCCCAGCATTTT. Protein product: CASTFTQFTGNQPQHF.

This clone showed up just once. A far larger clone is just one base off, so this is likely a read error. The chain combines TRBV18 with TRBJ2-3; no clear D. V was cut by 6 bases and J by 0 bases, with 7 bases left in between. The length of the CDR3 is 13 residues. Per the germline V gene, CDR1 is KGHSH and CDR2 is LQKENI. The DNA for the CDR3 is TGTGCCAGCTCTCGAGTTAGCACAGATACGCAGTATTTT. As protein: CASSRVSTDTQYF.

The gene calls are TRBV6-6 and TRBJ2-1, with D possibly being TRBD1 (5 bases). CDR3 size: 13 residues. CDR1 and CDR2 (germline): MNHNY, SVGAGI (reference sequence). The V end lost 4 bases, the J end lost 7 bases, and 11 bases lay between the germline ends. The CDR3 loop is CASSSQQANEQFF. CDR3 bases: TGTGCCAGCAGTTCCCAACAGGCGAATGAGCAGTTCTTC.

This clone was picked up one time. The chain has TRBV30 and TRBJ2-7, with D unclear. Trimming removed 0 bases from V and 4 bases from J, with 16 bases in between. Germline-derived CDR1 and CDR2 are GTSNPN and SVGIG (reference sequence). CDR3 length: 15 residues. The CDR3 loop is CAWSVRGIDLYEQYF. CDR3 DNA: TGTGCCTGGAGTGTACGAGGCATTGATCTATACGAGCAGTACTTC.

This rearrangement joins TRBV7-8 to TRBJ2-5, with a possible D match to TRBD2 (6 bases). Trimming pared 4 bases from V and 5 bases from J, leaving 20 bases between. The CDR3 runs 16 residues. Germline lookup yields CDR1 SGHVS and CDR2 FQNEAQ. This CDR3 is CASSSRFREIGETQYF. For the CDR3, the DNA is TGTGCCAGCAGCTCCCGGTTTCGGGAGATTGGGGAGACCCAGTACTTC.

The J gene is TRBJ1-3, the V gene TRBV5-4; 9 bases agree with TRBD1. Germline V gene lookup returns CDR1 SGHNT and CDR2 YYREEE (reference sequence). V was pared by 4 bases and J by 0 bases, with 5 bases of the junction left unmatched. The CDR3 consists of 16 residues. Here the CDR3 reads CASSGGQGYSGNTIYF. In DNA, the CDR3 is TGTGCCAGCAGCGGTGGACAGGGGTACTCTGGAAACACCATATATTTT.

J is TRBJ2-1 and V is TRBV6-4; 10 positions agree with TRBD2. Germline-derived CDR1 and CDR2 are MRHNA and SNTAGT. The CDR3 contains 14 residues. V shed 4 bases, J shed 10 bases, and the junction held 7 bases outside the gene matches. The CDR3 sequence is CASSVLAGVSEQFF. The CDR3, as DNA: TGTGCCAGCAGTGTGCTAGCGGGAGTGTCGGAGCAGTTCTTC.

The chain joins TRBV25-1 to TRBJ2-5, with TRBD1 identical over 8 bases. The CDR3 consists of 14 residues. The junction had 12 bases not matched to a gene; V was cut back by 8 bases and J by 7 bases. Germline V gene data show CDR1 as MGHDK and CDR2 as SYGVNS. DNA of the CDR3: TGTGCCAGCGCCTCGCCCGGGACAGGAGGGACCCAGTACTTC. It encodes CASASPGTGGTQYF.

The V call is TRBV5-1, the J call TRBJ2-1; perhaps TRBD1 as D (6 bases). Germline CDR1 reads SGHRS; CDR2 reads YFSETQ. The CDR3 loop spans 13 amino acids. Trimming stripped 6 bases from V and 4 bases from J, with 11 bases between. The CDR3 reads CASKADRYNEQFF. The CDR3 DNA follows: TGCGCCAGCAAGGCAGACAGGTACAATGAGCAGTTCTTC.

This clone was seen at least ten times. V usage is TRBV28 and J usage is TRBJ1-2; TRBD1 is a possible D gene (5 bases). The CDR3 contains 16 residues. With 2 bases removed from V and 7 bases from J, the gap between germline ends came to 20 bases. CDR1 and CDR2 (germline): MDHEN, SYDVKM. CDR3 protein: CASSLLPSSPQGGYTF. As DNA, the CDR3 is TGTGCCAGCAGTTTACTTCCCAGTTCCCCCCAGGGTGGCTACACCTTC.

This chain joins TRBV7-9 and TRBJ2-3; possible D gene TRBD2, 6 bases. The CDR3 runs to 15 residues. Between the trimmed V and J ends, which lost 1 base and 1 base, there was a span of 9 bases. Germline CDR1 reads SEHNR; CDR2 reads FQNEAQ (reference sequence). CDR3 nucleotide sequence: TGTGCCAGCAGCTTAGACGGGAGTGGCACAGATACGCAGTATTTT. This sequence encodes CASSLDGSGTDTQYF.

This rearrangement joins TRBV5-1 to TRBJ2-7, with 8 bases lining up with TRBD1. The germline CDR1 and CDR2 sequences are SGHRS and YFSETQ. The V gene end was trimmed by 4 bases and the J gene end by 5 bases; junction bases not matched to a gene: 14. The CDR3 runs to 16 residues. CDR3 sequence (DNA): TGCGCCAGCAGCCCCGGACAGGGCCGGATTAACCACGAGCAGTACTTC. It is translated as CASSPGQGRINHEQYF.

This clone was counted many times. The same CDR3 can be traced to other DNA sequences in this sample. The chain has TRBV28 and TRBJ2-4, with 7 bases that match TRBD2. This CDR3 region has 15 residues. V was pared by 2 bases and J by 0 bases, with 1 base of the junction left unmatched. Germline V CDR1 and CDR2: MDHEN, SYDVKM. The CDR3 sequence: CASSLGGVAKNIQYF. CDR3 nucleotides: TGTGCCAGCAGTTTAGGGGGGGTAGCCAAAAACATTCAGTACTTC.

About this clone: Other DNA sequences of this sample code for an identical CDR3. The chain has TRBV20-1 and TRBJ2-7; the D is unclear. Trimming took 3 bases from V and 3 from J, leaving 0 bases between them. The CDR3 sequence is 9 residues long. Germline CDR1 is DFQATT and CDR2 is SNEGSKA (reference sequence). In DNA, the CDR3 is TGCAGTGCTAGCTACGAGCAGTACTTC. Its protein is CSASYEQYF.

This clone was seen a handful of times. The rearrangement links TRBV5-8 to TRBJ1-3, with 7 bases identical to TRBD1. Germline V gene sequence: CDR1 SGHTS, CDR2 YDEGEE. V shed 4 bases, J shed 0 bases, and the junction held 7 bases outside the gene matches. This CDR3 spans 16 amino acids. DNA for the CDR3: TGTGCCAGCAGCGACCCCTCAGGGGGCTCTGGAAACACCATATATTTT. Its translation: CASSDPSGGSGNTIYF.

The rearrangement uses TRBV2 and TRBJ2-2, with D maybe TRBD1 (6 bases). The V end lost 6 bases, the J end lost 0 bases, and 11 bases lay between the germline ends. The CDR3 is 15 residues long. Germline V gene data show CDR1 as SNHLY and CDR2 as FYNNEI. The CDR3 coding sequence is TGTGCCAGCAGCCGGGACACCTCGAACACCGGGGAGCTGTTTTTT. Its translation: CASSRDTSNTGELFF. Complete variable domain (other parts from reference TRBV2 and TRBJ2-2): EPEVTQTPSHQVTQMGQEVILRCVPISNHLYFYWYRQILGQKVEFLVSFYNNEISEKSEIFDDQFSVERPDGSNFTLKIRSTKLEDSAMYFCASSRDTSNTGELFFGEGSRLTVL.

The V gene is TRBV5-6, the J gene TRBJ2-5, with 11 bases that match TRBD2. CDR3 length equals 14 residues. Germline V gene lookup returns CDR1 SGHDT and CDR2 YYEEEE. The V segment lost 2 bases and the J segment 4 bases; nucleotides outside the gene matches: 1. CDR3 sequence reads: CASSLLAGVETQYF. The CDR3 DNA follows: TGTGCCAGCAGCTTACTAGCGGGAGTAGAGACCCAGTACTTC.